The present T cell receptor (beta chain) was sequenced within a study of Graves' ophthalmopathy and Graves' hyperthyroidism. The CDR3 covers 15 residues. V lost 3 bases and J lost 2; bases outside the gene matches: 6. CDR1 and CDR2 from the germline V gene are DFQATT and SNEGSKA (reference sequence). The sequenced template was RNA, covering the TCR beta CDR3 region. The first round was an RT-PCR with HTBI primers, and the second round was a multiplex PCR. TCRdb called the multiplex PCR reads again in MiXCR, with one record for every CDR3 protein. This table has over a million distinct CDR3 sequences, 35% to 45% appearing once.

The sample was peripheral blood or thyroid tissue (not recorded which). The TCR sequence derives from an adult man with Graves' hyperthyroidism. The rearrangement links TRBV20-1 to TRBJ2-2; TRBD1 agrees at 7 bases. The chain's CDR3 is CSARGQTENTGELFF. The DNA of the CDR3 is TGCAGTGCTAGGGGACAGACTGAAAACACCGGGGAGCTGTTTTTT.